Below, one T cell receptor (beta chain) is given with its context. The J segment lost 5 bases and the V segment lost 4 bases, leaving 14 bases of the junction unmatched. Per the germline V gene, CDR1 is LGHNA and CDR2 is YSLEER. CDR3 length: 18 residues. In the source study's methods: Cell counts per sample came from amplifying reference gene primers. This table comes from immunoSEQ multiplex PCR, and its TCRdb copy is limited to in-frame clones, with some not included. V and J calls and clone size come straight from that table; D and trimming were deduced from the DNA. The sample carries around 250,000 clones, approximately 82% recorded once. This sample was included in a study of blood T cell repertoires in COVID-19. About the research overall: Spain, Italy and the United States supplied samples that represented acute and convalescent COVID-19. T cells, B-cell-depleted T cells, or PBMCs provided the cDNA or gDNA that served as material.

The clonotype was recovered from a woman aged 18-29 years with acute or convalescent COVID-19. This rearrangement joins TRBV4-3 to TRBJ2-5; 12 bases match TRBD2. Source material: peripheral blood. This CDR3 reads CASSLFHRTSGIRETQYF. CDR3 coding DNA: TGCGCCAGCAGCCTTTTCCACCGGACTAGCGGGATTCGCGAGACCCAGTACTTC.